This TCR beta chain was observed in a study of T-cell reconstitution after alpha-beta-depleted transplantation in children. Broader study findings: Newly produced T cells mostly provided counts and TCRbeta diversity after one year, as hyperexpanded clones declined.

As concerns this clonotype: Its specificity is not known.

For TCRbeta, the library was prepared with unique molecular identifiers. One entry per CDR3 protein results from TCRdb running MiXCR on the PCR reads. The sample shows 900,000 or so distinct CDR3 sequences, around 15% of them seen only once. CDR3 size: 14 residues. Trimming removed 6 bases at V and 7 bases at J, with 16 bases between. This receptor was obtained from a male patient younger than 18 who had a stem cell transplant for acute lymphoblastic leukemia, so the T cells may come from the graft donor. The chain carries TRBV12-3 or TRBV12-4 and TRBJ1-5; TRBD1 is a possible D gene (6 bases). Source: PBMCs, mostly from graft donor cells, taken 360 days after TCRalphabeta/CD19-depleted stem cell transplant. The CDR3 DNA reads TGTGCCAGCAGCGACAGGTCAAGTCACCAGCCCCAGCATTTT. Encoded protein: CASSDRSSHQPQHF.